This entry lists 8 T cell receptor beta chains sequenced from one sample in a study of shared clonotypes between healthy human individuals. TCRdb's table, derived via immunoSEQ multiplex PCR, lists solely in-frame clones and lacks some. This sample has 550,000 to 850,000 clones, with 55% to 80% found just once. The source material was memory CD4+ T cells sorted from blood. Subset noted: CD45RA-negative fraction. These receptor sequences come from a woman aged 25 to 39 in good health.

The V and J genes are TRBV20-1 and TRBJ2-1; TRBD2 might be the D (6 bases). The germline V and J ends were trimmed by 5 bases and 6 bases, with 8 bases remaining between them. Germline V gives CDR1 DFQATT, CDR2 SNEGSKA (reference sequence). CDR3 length: 11 amino acids. CDR3 DNA: TGCAGTGCTTCCGGGAGCAATGAGCAGTTCTTC. Its protein is CSASGSNEQFF.

The table lists this clone with a count of one. The chain couples TRBV6-6 to TRBJ2-7; D is ambiguous. Per germline, CDR1 MNHNY and CDR2 SVGAGI (reference sequence). This CDR3 is built from 15 residues. V lost 0 bases and J 3 bases, leaving 12 bases between the germline ends. DNA for the CDR3: TGTGCCAGCAGTTACTCCCCCGAGGCTAGCTACGAGCAGTACTTC. It is translated as CASSYSPEASYEQYF.

Details on this clone: One junction end does not reproduce the germline sequence, and a read error may be involved. V usage is TRBV5-5 and J usage is TRBJ1-1; tentatively, D is TRBD1 (5 bases). The CDR3 covers 13 residues. The germline V gene encodes CDR1 SGHKS and CDR2 YYEKEE (reference sequence). The CDR3 bases are TGTGCCAGCAGCTTACCCCGGGACCCCCCAGTGCTCTTT. Amino acid sequence: CASSLPRDPPVLF.

Comments on this clone: The same CDR3 arises from other DNA sequences in this sample as well. V and J are TRBV29-1 and TRBJ2-3; the D gene is possibly TRBD2 (6 bases). The V end lost 4 bases, the J end lost 0 bases, and 11 bases lay between the germline ends. The germline V gene encodes CDR1 SQVTM and CDR2 ANQGSEA. The CDR3 is made up of 14 amino acids. The chain's CDR3 is CSVAAGTSTDTQYF. DNA of the CDR3: TGCAGCGTTGCCGCCGGGACTAGCACAGATACGCAGTATTTT.

J is TRBJ2-5 and V is TRBV7-2, with unresolved D. The CDR3 length is 15 residues. Trimming pared 0 bases from V and 5 bases from J, leaving 13 bases between. Germline values: CDR1 SGHTA, CDR2 FQGNSA. The chain's CDR3 is CASSLALGGSETQYF. The CDR3 DNA reads TGTGCCAGCAGCTTAGCACTCGGTGGTAGCGAGACCCAGTACTTC.

The chain couples TRBV27 to TRBJ2-2; 9 nucleotides line up with TRBD2. The J segment lost 1 base and the V segment lost 3 bases, leaving 3 bases of the junction unmatched. Germline assignment: CDR1 MNHEY and CDR2 SMNVEV (reference sequence). There are 16 residues in the CDR3. The CDR3 spells CASSFWTSENTGELFF. The CDR3 DNA is TGTGCCAGCAGTTTTTGGACTAGCGAGAACACCGGGGAGCTGTTTTTT.

The V call is TRBV18, the J call TRBJ2-3; D ambiguous. The V gene's germline CDR1 is KGHSH and CDR2 LQKENI. V lost 4 bases and J 2 bases, leaving 7 bases between the germline ends. This CDR3 contains 13 residues. This CDR3 is CASSLSYTDTQYF. The DNA of the CDR3 is TGTGCCAGCTCACTCTCCTACACAGATACGCAGTATTTT.

The chain uses TRBV28 and TRBJ1-1; no definite D call. Per germline, CDR1 MDHEN and CDR2 SYDVKM. V shed 7 bases and J shed 1 base, with 4 bases lying between them. This CDR3 region has 11 residues. The CDR3: CASKRNTEAFF. The DNA for the CDR3 is TGTGCCAGCAAGCGGAACACTGAAGCTTTCTTT.